A single sample gave rise to the 27 T cell receptor beta chains below, sequenced in a study of early T cells in non-severe SARS-CoV-2 infection. TCRdb itself ran the 5' RACE reads through MiXCR, one entry per CDR3 protein. The sample records some 63,000 distinct CDR3 sequences, 10% to 15% being singletons. Sequenced sample: whole blood. The origin of the receptors is an adult who was a healthcare worker with PCR-confirmed SARS-CoV-2 infection or an uninfected control (not recorded which).

This clonotype was counted once. The chain joins TRBV4-2 to TRBJ1-3; D gene uncertain. The CDR3 runs 14 residues. The V and J ends lost 0 bases and 2 bases respectively, with 5 bases between them. Germline CDR1 is LGHNA and CDR2 is YNFKEQ. This CDR3 reads CASSQDLPGNTIYF. The CDR3 nucleotides are TGTGCCAGCAGCCAAGACCTCCCTGGAAACACCATATATTTT.

This clonotype was detected ten times or more. This chain uses TRBV6-6 with TRBJ2-5; perhaps TRBD1 as D (5 bases). V shed 0 bases and J shed 0 bases, with 8 bases lying between them. The length of the CDR3 is 15 residues. The germline V gene encodes CDR1 MNHNY and CDR2 SVGAGI (reference sequence). CDR3 sequence (DNA): TGTGCCAGCAGTTACTCTGTCAGGGACCAAGAGACCCAGTACTTC. Its protein is CASSYSVRDQETQYF.

This clonotype was found many times. The chain combines TRBV3-1 with TRBJ1-5, with D hard to call. This CDR3 has 14 amino acids. Germline CDR1 LGHDT, CDR2 YNNKEL (reference sequence). The V end was cut by 1 base, the J end by 3 bases, with 7 bases between. CDR3 amino acids: CASSQGGPNQPQHF. The DNA of the CDR3 is TGTGCCAGCAGCCAAGGAGGGCCCAATCAGCCCCAGCATTTT.

This clonotype appeared many times. This chain uses TRBV6-5 with TRBJ1-1; no firm D call. The CDR3 sequence is 15 residues long. V was shortened by 9 bases and J by 5 bases, with 22 bases between the two germline ends. Germline V CDR1 and CDR2: MNHEY, SVGAGI. The CDR3 sequence is CASRPTHTVGTEAFF. The CDR3 DNA follows: TGTGCCAGTCGTCCCACTCACACCGTCGGGACTGAAGCTTTCTTT.

This clonotype has only a few counts. This sequence joins TRBV7-2 and TRBJ2-2; D remains unclear. The CDR3 contains 12 residues. Trimming removed 5 bases at V and 8 bases at J, with 9 bases between. Germline loops: CDR1 SGHTA, CDR2 FQGNSA. Here the CDR3 reads CASSPGVGELFF. CDR3 in DNA: TGTGCCAGCAGCCCGGGTGTGGGGGAGCTGTTTTTT. Full variable domain (outside the CDR3, taken from reference TRBV7-2 and TRBJ2-2): GAGVSQSPSNKVTEKGKDVELRCDPISGHTALYWYRQSLGQGLEFLIYFQGNSAPDKSGLPSDRFSAERTGGSVSTLTIQRTQQEDSAVYLCASSPGVGELFFGEGSRLTVL.

This clonotype was counted at least ten times. The V gene is TRBV9, the J gene TRBJ1-1; D not resolved. The V end was cut by 0 bases, the J end by 2 bases, with 8 bases between. Germline V lookup: CDR1 SGDLS, CDR2 YYNGEE. The CDR3 consists of 14 residues. The CDR3 spells CASSVVRPNTEAFF. The CDR3, as DNA: TGTGCCAGCAGCGTAGTCAGGCCTAACACTGAAGCTTTCTTT. Complete variable domain (other parts from reference TRBV9 and TRBJ1-1): DSGVTQTPKHLITATGQRVTLRCSPRSGDLSVYWYQQSLDQGLQFLIQYYNGEERAKGNILERFSAQQFPDLHSELNLSSLELGDSALYFCASSVVRPNTEAFFGQGTRLTVV.

The chain carries TRBV9 and TRBJ1-1, with D possibly being TRBD1 (6 bases). CDR1 is SGDLS and CDR2 is YYNGEE in the germline V gene. Deletions cut 0 bases from V and 4 bases from J, with 16 bases between. The CDR3 has 16 residues. CDR3 DNA: TGTGCCAGCAGCGTAGGACTCCTTCAGGGGATCACTGAAGCTTTCTTT. Translated: CASSVGLLQGITEAFF.

This clonotype occurred many times. The chain carries TRBV7-8 and TRBJ2-7; D uncertain. The length of the CDR3 is 13 residues. Germline-derived CDR1 and CDR2 are SGHVS and FQNEAQ. V lost 2 bases and J 6 bases, leaving 11 bases between the germline ends. This CDR3 reads CASSLWRRTEQYF. CDR3 DNA: TGTGCCAGCAGCTTATGGCGGCGGACCGAGCAGTACTTC.

This clonotype was seen at least ten times. This sequence joins TRBV20-1 and TRBJ2-3; the match to TRBD2 covers 10 bases. Per germline, CDR1 DFQATT and CDR2 SNEGSKA (reference sequence). J was trimmed by 2 bases and V by 0 bases; bases with no gene match: 5. The length of the CDR3 is 16 residues. The CDR3 sequence is CSARDFLAGDTDTQYF. The CDR3 bases are TGCAGTGCTAGAGATTTCCTAGCGGGAGACACAGATACGCAGTATTTT.

The chain joins TRBV5-1 to TRBJ1-1; D uncertain. The CDR3 totals 13 residues. Germline V CDR1 and CDR2: SGHRS, YFSETQ. V lost 1 base to trimming and J lost 2 bases, with 6 bases between them. The CDR3 DNA reads TGCGCCAGCAGCTTGATAGGCAACACTGAAGCTTTCTTT. It encodes CASSLIGNTEAFF.

This clonotype showed up many times. The chain carries TRBV12-3 or TRBV12-4 and TRBJ1-2; TRBD1 is a possible D gene (5 bases). The CDR3 length is 14 residues. V shed 5 bases and J shed 4 bases, with 14 bases lying between them. CDR3 nucleotides: TGTGCCAGCAGTCCTTGGGGCGGTAGCTATGGCTACACCTTC. Its translation: CASSPWGGSYGYTF.

CDR3 sequence: CASSLAWGAGALDTQYF. The CDR3 region has the DNA TGTGCCAGCTCTCTAGCATGGGGGGCGGGGGCGTTAGATACGCAGTATTTT. This chain links TRBV12-3 or TRBV12-4 with TRBJ2-3, with D possibly matching TRBD2 (7 bases). V was shortened by 8 bases and J by 5 bases, with 26 bases between the two germline ends. There are 17 residues in the CDR3.

This clonotype was seen ten or more times. J is TRBJ1-1 and V is TRBV5-1; 9 bases agree with TRBD1. V lost 0 bases, J lost 2 bases, and 5 bases stayed unmatched. The CDR3 runs 16 residues. The germline CDR1 and CDR2 sequences are SGHRS and YFSETQ. The CDR3 bases are TGCGCCAGCAGCTTGGGGACAGGGGCTGGCAACACTGAAGCTTTCTTT. This translates into CASSLGTGAGNTEAFF.

This clonotype occurred many times. The chain couples TRBV20-1 to TRBJ2-5; 11 nucleotides agree with TRBD2. Germline lookup yields CDR1 DFQATT and CDR2 SNEGSKA (reference sequence). The CDR3 is made up of 17 amino acids. V shed 6 bases, J shed 2 bases, and the junction held 14 bases outside the gene matches. The CDR3 DNA reads as TGCAGTGCGCAGAGGTCCCCCCTAGCGGGGGGACAAGAGACCCAGTACTTC. As protein: CSAQRSPLAGGQETQYF.

This clonotype has only a few counts. This rearrangement joins TRBV7-2 to TRBJ2-1, with no clear D. Deletions cut 7 bases from V and 7 bases from J, with 11 bases between. This CDR3 has 12 amino acids. CDR1 and CDR2 (germline): SGHTA, FQGNSA. The CDR3 protein is CASNVRGNEQFF. The DNA for the CDR3 is TGTGCCAGCAACGTGCGTGGGAATGAGCAGTTCTTC.

The table lists this clonotype with many counts. The V gene is TRBV25-1, the J gene TRBJ2-7, with D unresolved. CDR3 size: 8 residues. Trimming removed 8 bases at V and 4 bases at J, with 0 bases between. The germline V gene encodes CDR1 MGHDK and CDR2 SYGVNS. In nucleotides, the CDR3 is TGTGCCAGCTACGAGCAGTACTTC. This translates into CASYEQYF.

The chain joins TRBV12-3 or TRBV12-4 to TRBJ2-7; D is perhaps TRBD1 (5 bases). V lost 6 bases, J lost 0 bases, and 12 bases lay in between. The CDR3 is 14 amino acids. The CDR3 sequence is CASSPRQSSYEQYF. The CDR3 DNA reads as TGTGCCAGCAGCCCTCGACAGAGCTCCTACGAGCAGTACTTC.

V gene TRBV20-1 combines with J gene TRBJ2-1; 7 bases align to TRBD2. Germline V gene lookup returns CDR1 DFQATT and CDR2 SNEGSKA (reference sequence). Losses at the gene ends were 3 bases for V and 4 bases for J; bases not matched to a gene: 9. This CDR3 spans 15 amino acids. CDR3 amino acids: CSAREPGLPYNEQFF. CDR3 in DNA: TGCAGTGCTAGGGAACCGGGACTACCATACAATGAGCAGTTCTTC.

CDR3 residues: CASSLAWDRAYEQYF. CDR3 nucleotides: TGTGCCAGCAGCTTAGCCTGGGACAGGGCCTACGAGCAGTACTTC. The rearrangement links TRBV7-2 to TRBJ2-7, with 9 bases lining up with TRBD1. Germline CDR1 is SGHTA and CDR2 is FQGNSA. The V and J ends lost 0 bases and 2 bases, in that order; junction bases with no gene match: 2. The length of the CDR3 is 15 residues. Combining the CDR3 with reference TRBV7-2 and TRBJ2-7 gives the whole variable domain GAGVSQSPSNKVTEKGKDVELRCDPISGHTALYWYRQSLGQGLEFLIYFQGNSAPDKSGLPSDRFSAERTGGSVSTLTIQRTQQEDSAVYLCASSLAWDRAYEQYFGPGTRLTVT.

This clonotype was detected ten times or more. The chain combines TRBV20-1 with TRBJ2-7; the D is unclear. The germline V gene encodes CDR1 DFQATT and CDR2 SNEGSKA (reference sequence). Between the trimmed V and J ends, which lost 6 bases and 5 bases, there was a span of 14 bases. This CDR3 is 12 amino acids long. The CDR3: CSALPSEHEQYF. The CDR3 coding sequence is TGCAGTGCCCTCCCCAGCGAGCACGAGCAGTACTTC.

This clonotype was recorded many times. The V gene is TRBV3-1, the J gene TRBJ2-3; TRBD1 or TRBD2 may be the D gene (6 bases each). The ends were cut back, 3 bases at V and 4 bases at J, with 14 bases in the middle. Germline CDR1 LGHDT, CDR2 YNNKEL (reference sequence). The CDR3 length is 15 residues. CDR3 nucleotides: TGTGCCAGCAGCCACGGAGGGGGGCGCGCAGATACGCAGTATTTT. Residues: CASSHGGGRADTQYF.

The chain combines TRBV12-3 or TRBV12-4 with TRBJ1-1; maybe TRBD1 (6 bases). The V end lost 4 bases, the J end lost 3 bases, and 18 bases lay between the germline ends. The CDR3 has 16 residues. CDR3 protein: CASSYGRGAMDTEAFF. The CDR3 region has the DNA TGTGCCAGCAGTTACGGTAGGGGGGCTATGGACACTGAAGCTTTCTTT.

The chain joins TRBV7-2 to TRBJ2-5, with D tentatively TRBD1 or TRBD2 (5 bases each). Looked up from germline, CDR1 is SGHTA and CDR2 is FQGNSA. Trimming pared 4 bases from V and 4 bases from J, leaving 13 bases between. This CDR3 spans 14 amino acids. The CDR3 DNA follows: TGTGCCAGCAGCTCGGGGCAGACCACAGAGACCCAGTACTTC. Amino acid sequence: CASSSGQTTETQYF. The complete variable domain, with remaining parts taken from reference TRBV7-2 and TRBJ2-5, reads GAGVSQSPSNKVTEKGKDVELRCDPISGHTALYWYRQSLGQGLEFLIYFQGNSAPDKSGLPSDRFSAERTGGSVSTLTIQRTQQEDSAVYLCASSSGQTTETQYFGPGTRLLVL.

The chain joins TRBV12-3 or TRBV12-4 to TRBJ2-1, with no clear D. The CDR3 extends over 14 amino acids. V was pared by 1 base and J by 1 base, with 5 bases between. CDR3 in amino acids: CASSLDSSYNEQFF. The CDR3 DNA reads as TGTGCCAGCAGTTTAGACAGTTCCTACAATGAGCAGTTCTTC.

This clonotype was counted many times. The V call is TRBV7-6, the J call TRBJ1-5; D unresolved. This CDR3 comprises 16 residues. Germline V gene lookup returns CDR1 SGHVS and CDR2 FNYEAQ. Trimming left V 1 base short and J 1 base short, with 11 bases between. CDR3 sequence reads: CASSLGGVMSNQPQHF. CDR3 sequence (DNA): TGTGCCAGCAGCTTAGGGGGAGTTATGAGCAATCAGCCCCAGCATTTT.

The chain carries TRBV6-2 or TRBV6-3 and TRBJ2-7; TRBD1 might be the D (6 bases). The germline V gene encodes CDR1 MNHEY and CDR2 SVGEGT. Trimming shortened V by 5 bases and J by 4 bases, and 15 bases separated the two germline ends. This CDR3 region has 14 residues. CDR3: CASSPPGEIYEQYF. For the CDR3, the DNA is TGTGCCAGCAGTCCCCCAGGGGAGATTTACGAGCAGTACTTC.

This clonotype was counted ten times or more. This chain uses TRBV7-9 with TRBJ1-1; a possible D gene is TRBD1 (5 bases). The V and J ends lost 4 bases and 4 bases respectively, with 7 bases between them. Germline V gives CDR1 SEHNR, CDR2 FQNEAQ (reference sequence). The CDR3 has 12 amino acids. The chain's CDR3 is CASSYRFTEAFF. The CDR3 coding sequence is TGTGCCAGCAGCTACAGGTTCACTGAAGCTTTCTTT.